The clone carrying this T cell receptor beta chain was counted a few times. Antigen unknown. Each CDR3 protein is one row after TCRdb ran MiXCR on the PCR reads. This sample yields approximately 630,000 distinct CDR3 sequences, of which 25% are seen a single time; roughly 0.83% belongs to the top ten. These data come from a study of molecular identifiers for immune sequencing clone quantification. The study's findings and limits: Because of identical TCR molecules sharing a barcode, sizes of highly expanded clones could be underestimated. Under 1% of molecules in naive cells, but over 98% of effector molecules, belonged to clones above 20 RNA copies.

Source material: naive CD8+ T cells from blood, with Jurkat cell RNA spiked in. The subset is: FACS-sorted CD8+CD4-CCR7+CD45RA+ naive T cells. The TCR sequence derives from a human donor in good health. Some libraries in this study had Jurkat cell RNA spiked in.

The CDR3 here is CASSLGGAGGTTDTQYF. CDR3 coding DNA: TGTGCCAGCAGTTTAGGAGGAGCGGGAGGGACCACAGATACGCAGTATTTT. This sequence joins TRBV12-3 or TRBV12-4 and TRBJ2-3; 10 positions match TRBD2. V was clipped by 1 base and J by 2 bases; unmatched bases: 6. This CDR3 is built from 17 residues.